The 30 T cell receptor beta chains given below trace back to one sample, sequenced in a study of blood T cell repertoires in COVID-19. The protocol was immunoSEQ multiplex PCR, while the TCRdb copy is restricted to in-frame clones and leaves out a portion. The profile covers about half a million clones, with approximately 92% appearing a single time and about 1% taken by the ten largest. Source material: peripheral blood. The origin of the receptors is a man between 18 and 29 years old with COVID-19, enrolled during active disease.

The CDR3: CASSSTSGSGETQYF. CDR3 nucleotide sequence: TGTGCCAGCAGCTCCACTAGCGGGAGTGGAGAGACCCAGTACTTC. The V and J genes are TRBV6-2 or TRBV6-3 and TRBJ2-5; 11 bases map to TRBD2. V dropped 6 bases and J dropped 4; count of bases not matched to a gene: 7. The CDR3 sequence is 15 residues long. Germline lookup yields CDR1 MNHEY and CDR2 SVGEGT.

The V gene is TRBV12-3 or TRBV12-4, the J gene TRBJ2-3, with unresolved D. This CDR3 is built from 13 residues. The V end lost 5 bases, the J end lost 1 base, and 7 bases lay between the germline ends. The CDR3 nucleotides are TGTGCCAGCAGTAACCGGGGCACAGATACGCAGTATTTT. Protein product: CASSNRGTDTQYF.

V and J are TRBV5-5 and TRBJ1-1; D is unclear. The CDR3 spans 15 residues. The germline V gene encodes CDR1 SGHKS and CDR2 YYEKEE (reference sequence). Deletions cut 0 bases from V and 1 base from J, with 10 bases between. Written as DNA, the CDR3 is TGTGCCAGCAGCTTGGCCGTGGCCTCGAACACTGAAGCTTTCTTT. Translated: CASSLAVASNTEAFF.

Comments on this clone: At one of its ends the junction is not consistent with the germline gene, which may arise from a read error. The rearrangement links TRBV7-9 to TRBJ2-5, with 11 bases matching TRBD2. This CDR3 has 15 amino acids. Germline assignment: CDR1 SEHNR and CDR2 FQNEAQ (reference sequence). CDR3 sequence: CASSLAGGAQETQYF. CDR3 nucleotide sequence: TGTGCCAGCAGCCTAGCGGGAGGTGCCCAAGAGACCCAGTACTTC. Based on the CDR3 plus reference TRBV7-9 and TRBJ2-5, the full variable domain is DTGVSQNPRHKITKRGQNVTFRCDPISEHNRLYWYRQTLGQGPEFLTYFQNEAQLEKSRLLSDRFSAERPKGSFSTLEIQRTEQGDSAMYLCASSLAGGAQETQYFGPGTRLLVL.

The rearrangement links TRBV4-1 to TRBJ2-1, with unresolved D. The germline gives CDR1 MGHRA, CDR2 YSYEKL. This CDR3 has 15 residues. V was trimmed by 0 bases and J by 8 bases, leaving 14 bases between them. The CDR3 DNA is TGCGCCAGCAGCCAAGAACCTGGCCCCTTGTATGAGCAGTTCTTC. This encodes CASSQEPGPLYEQFF.

The V and J genes are TRBV6-6 and TRBJ2-7; 8 bases are a match to TRBD1. The junction had 9 bases not matched to a gene; V was cut back by 6 bases and J by 5 bases. Germline V gene sequence: CDR1 MNHNY, CDR2 SVGAGI (reference sequence). This CDR3 spans 14 amino acids. This CDR3 is CASRTGQGVDEQYF. CDR3 coding DNA: TGTGCCAGCAGGACCGGACAGGGAGTCGACGAGCAGTACTTC.

The J gene is TRBJ1-1, the V gene TRBV21-1. TRBV21-1 is marked as a pseudogene. This CDR3 region has 12 residues. The CDR3 region is CASSRGDTEAFF. The CDR3, as DNA: TGTGCCAGCAGCAGGGGGGACACTGAAGCTTTCTTT.

The CDR3 is CASIPLAGGNEQFF. The CDR3 region has the DNA TGTGCCAGCATTCCGCTAGCGGGGGGTAATGAGCAGTTCTTC. The chain couples TRBV2 to TRBJ2-1, with TRBD2 matching over 11 bases. The CDR3 has 14 amino acids. Germline V CDR1 and CDR2: SNHLY, FYNNEI. Unmatched junction bases numbered 6, after V lost 7 bases and J lost 7 bases.

V is TRBV4-1 and J is TRBJ2-1; D possibly corresponds to TRBD2 (5 bases). The V end was cut by 1 base, the J end by 5 bases, with 15 bases between. The CDR3 spans 16 residues. In germline, CDR1 is MGHRA, CDR2 YSYEKL. The CDR3 DNA reads TGCGCCAGCAGCCAAGCACCGTGGCCCGGGGACAATGAGCAGTTCTTC. Its translation is CASSQAPWPGDNEQFF.

This sequence joins TRBV7-2 and TRBJ1-5; no reliable D call. V was clipped by 3 bases and J by 2 bases, with 8 bases between them. CDR1 and CDR2 (germline): SGHTA, FQGNSA. CDR3 length: 14 residues. The CDR3 DNA follows: TGTGCCAGCAGCTTTGGGCAGGGCAATCAGCCCCAGCATTTT. Its protein is CASSFGQGNQPQHF.

The chain joins TRBV14 to TRBJ2-1; possibly TRBD2 for D (5 bases). CDR3 size: 15 residues. Germline V gene sequence: CDR1 SGHDN, CDR2 FVKESK. Trimming removed 1 base from V and 6 bases from J, with 13 bases in between. The CDR3 nucleotides are TGTGCCAGCAGCCAAGCCGGGGTCCCGCTCAATGAGCAGTTCTTC. It encodes CASSQAGVPLNEQFF.

V and J are TRBV7-2 and TRBJ1-1; D remains ambiguous. The CDR3 is 15 residues long. The V end lost 0 bases, the J end lost 5 bases, and 13 bases lay between the germline ends. From germline, CDR1 is SGHTA and CDR2 FQGNSA. The CDR3 coding sequence is TGTGCCAGCAGCTTAGCGGTCAGTCCGCCGACTGAAGCTTTCTTT. The encoded protein is CASSLAVSPPTEAFF.

The chain uses TRBV19 and TRBJ2-7, with a possible D match to TRBD2 (5 bases). The CDR3 covers 12 residues. V shed 4 bases and J shed 4 bases, with 8 bases lying between them. CDR1 and CDR2 (germline): LNHDA, SQIVND (reference sequence). The CDR3 DNA follows: TGTGCCAGTAGTACCCGGGAATACGAGCAGTACTTC. Its protein is CASSTREYEQYF.

The V gene is TRBV6-5, the J gene TRBJ1-1; D might be TRBD1 (6 bases). The CDR3 consists of 13 residues. Germline V lookup: CDR1 MNHEY, CDR2 SVGAGI. Trimming stripped 5 bases from V and 5 bases from J, with 12 bases between. CDR3 sequence reads: CASSTSGVTEAFF. The DNA of the CDR3 is TGTGCCAGCAGTACCTCAGGGGTAACTGAAGCTTTCTTT.

This clone was detected only once. The chain links TRBV2 to TRBJ1-3, with D perhaps TRBD1 (5 bases). In germline, CDR1 is SNHLY, CDR2 FYNNEI. Trimming removed 4 bases from V and 1 base from J, with 11 bases in between. This CDR3 is 15 amino acids long. The CDR3: CASSVGEVSGNTIYF. The CDR3, as DNA: TGTGCCAGCAGTGTAGGGGAAGTATCTGGAAACACCATATATTTT.

This clone was detected once. This chain connects TRBV7-9 to TRBJ1-2; D may be TRBD1 (6 bases). The V gene lost 5 bases and the J gene lost 8 bases, with 21 bases spanning the gap. The CDR3 extends over 15 amino acids. Germline CDR1 reads SEHNR; CDR2 reads FQNEAQ (reference sequence). The DNA for the CDR3 is TGTGCCAGCAGCCTTGAATCGACAGGTGCCCGGGGCTACACCTTC. As protein: CASSLESTGARGYTF.

V usage is TRBV5-1 and J usage is TRBJ2-7; TRBD1 aligns across 7 bases. The CDR3 has 13 amino acids. The V gene end was trimmed by 8 bases and the J gene end by 1 base; junction bases not matched to a gene: 6. Germline assignment: CDR1 SGHRS and CDR2 YFSETQ. CDR3: CASKNRGSYEQYF. DNA for the CDR3: TGCGCCAGTAAGAACAGGGGTTCCTACGAGCAGTACTTC. Looking up the rest from reference TRBV5-1 and TRBJ2-7 gives the full variable domain: KAGVTQTPRYLIKTRGQQVTLSCSPISGHRSVSWYQQTPGQGLQFLFEYFSETQRNKGNFPGRFSGRQFSNSRSEMNVSTLELGDSALYLCASKNRGSYEQYFGPGTRLTVT.

J is TRBJ1-4 and V is TRBV7-8; the D gene is possibly TRBD1 (5 bases). This CDR3 is 14 amino acids long. The germline CDR1 and CDR2 sequences are SGHVS and FQNEAQ. Trimming shortened V by 4 bases and J by 3 bases, and 9 bases separated the two germline ends. The CDR3 spells CASSSDRANEKLFF. In nucleotides, the CDR3 is TGTGCCAGCAGCTCAGACAGAGCTAATGAAAAACTGTTTTTT. Full variable domain (outside the CDR3, taken from reference TRBV7-8 and TRBJ1-4): GAGVSQSPRYKVAKRGQDVALRCDPISGHVSLFWYQQALGQGPEFLTYFQNEAQLDKSGLPSDRFFAERPEGSVSTLKIQRTQQEDSAVYLCASSSDRANEKLFFGSGTQLSVL.

CDR3 sequence: CASSLRGEDYGYTF. CDR3 sequence (DNA): TGTGCCAGCAGCTTACGGGGGGAGGACTATGGCTACACCTTC. The chain uses TRBV7-2 and TRBJ1-2, with D maybe TRBD1 (5 bases). Deletions cut 2 bases from V and 3 bases from J, with 10 bases between. The CDR3 runs 14 residues. Germline V gene lookup returns CDR1 SGHTA and CDR2 FQGNSA.

In DNA, the CDR3 is TGTGCCAGCAGCTTGGATCAGGGTACAGATACGCAGTATTTT. This codes for CASSLDQGTDTQYF. The chain carries TRBV5-4 and TRBJ2-3; possible D gene TRBD1, 5 bases. From germline, CDR1 is SGHNT and CDR2 YYREEE (reference sequence). Trimming cost V 0 bases and J 3 bases, with 8 bases left between them. This CDR3 has 14 amino acids.

The chain joins TRBV11-2 to TRBJ1-3; 12 bases fit TRBD1. Per germline, CDR1 SGHAT and CDR2 FQNNGV. J gave up 4 bases and V 5 bases, and 9 bases lay outside the gene matches. This CDR3 comprises 17 residues. In nucleotides, the CDR3 is TGTGCCAGCAGCGACTTCCGGGACAGGGGGCTCGGAAACACCATATATTTT. Protein sequence: CASSDFRDRGLGNTIYF.

The genes are TRBV7-9 and TRBJ1-6; 9 nucleotides line up with TRBD1. The V segment lost 2 bases and the J segment 7 bases; nucleotides outside the gene matches: 3. This CDR3 is 15 amino acids long. Per germline, CDR1 SEHNR and CDR2 FQNEAQ (reference sequence). CDR3 in amino acids: CASSLFGQGNSPLHF. The CDR3 bases are TGTGCCAGCAGCTTATTTGGACAGGGGAATTCACCCCTCCACTTT.

The rearrangement uses TRBV7-9 and TRBJ2-7; perhaps TRBD1 as D (6 bases). V was trimmed by 1 base and J by 2 bases, leaving 12 bases between them. Germline CDR1 reads SEHNR; CDR2 reads FQNEAQ (reference sequence). The CDR3 has 15 residues. The CDR3 sequence: CASSLDGTPAYEQYF. In DNA, the CDR3 is TGTGCCAGCAGCTTAGACGGGACACCGGCCTACGAGCAGTACTTC.

The rearrangement links TRBV1 to TRBJ2-1; no check of the table's D call, TRBD2, against the DNA was made. TRBV1 is classified as a pseudogene. The CDR3 contains 18 residues. For the CDR3, the DNA is TGCACCAGCAGCCAAGATCTGGCTTGCCTAGCGGGAGGTCATGAGCAGTTCTTC. Amino acids: CTSSQDLACLAGGHEQFF.

The CDR3 region is CASSVIQGSEKLFF. The CDR3 DNA sequence: TGTGCCAGCAGTGTTATCCAGGGAAGTGAAAAACTGTTTTTT. J is TRBJ1-4 and V is TRBV25-1, with D perhaps TRBD1 (5 bases). Germline assignment: CDR1 MGHDK and CDR2 SYGVNS. The CDR3 contains 14 residues. Deletions cut 4 bases from V and 7 bases from J, with 13 bases between.

As to this clone: Other DNA sequences within the sample encode an identical CDR3. This sequence joins TRBV3-1 (or the pseudogene TRBV3-2) and TRBJ2-1, with TRBD1 matching over 7 bases. V lost 1 base to trimming and J lost 0 bases; unmatched junction nucleotides: 0. Germline V gene data show CDR1 as LGHDT and CDR2 as YNNKEL (reference sequence). CDR3 length equals 15 residues. This chain's CDR3 is CASSQGTGSYNEQFF. For the CDR3, the DNA is TGTGCCAGCAGCCAAGGGACAGGCTCCTACAATGAGCAGTTCTTC.

V gene TRBV7-8 combines with J gene TRBJ2-1, with 7 bases lining up with TRBD1. Trimming at V came to 6 bases and at J to 4 bases, leaving 12 bases not matched to a gene. CDR1 is SGHVS and CDR2 is FQNEAQ in the germline V gene. The CDR3 contains 16 residues. The CDR3 nucleotides are TGTGCCAGCAGTTCAACAGGGGATTGGGTGTACAATGAGCAGTTCTTC. Its protein product is CASSSTGDWVYNEQFF.

The CDR3, as DNA: TGTGCCAGCAGTTTAGGGACAGCCCTAAACTATGGCTACACCTTC. Translation: CASSLGTALNYGYTF. The chain employs TRBV28 and TRBJ1-2, with 7 positions matching TRBD1. The CDR3 loop spans 15 amino acids. The ends lost 2 bases at V and 2 bases at J; junction bases unmatched: 5. CDR1 is MDHEN, CDR2 SYDVKM, per germline.

This clone was counted a single time. The chain links TRBV9 to TRBJ2-1; TRBD1 might be the D (6 bases). The germline V gene encodes CDR1 SGDLS and CDR2 YYNGEE. V was cut by 4 bases and J by 5 bases, with 16 bases left in between. The CDR3 covers 15 residues. The CDR3 bases are TGTGCCAGCAGCCCCCCCGGGACATCCCACAATGAGCAGTTCTTC. It codes for CASSPPGTSHNEQFF. Complete variable domain (other parts from reference TRBV9 and TRBJ2-1): DSGVTQTPKHLITATGQRVTLRCSPRSGDLSVYWYQQSLDQGLQFLIQYYNGEERAKGNILERFSAQQFPDLHSELNLSSLELGDSALYFCASSPPGTSHNEQFFGPGTRLTVL.

The chain has TRBV5-1 and TRBJ1-4, with unresolved D. Germline CDR1 reads SGHRS; CDR2 reads YFSETQ. The CDR3 sequence is 14 residues long. The V end was cut by 4 bases, the J end by 5 bases, with 12 bases between. The CDR3 bases are TGCGCCAGCAGCGTGGACGGGAGAAATGAAAAACTGTTTTTT. It is translated as CASSVDGRNEKLFF.